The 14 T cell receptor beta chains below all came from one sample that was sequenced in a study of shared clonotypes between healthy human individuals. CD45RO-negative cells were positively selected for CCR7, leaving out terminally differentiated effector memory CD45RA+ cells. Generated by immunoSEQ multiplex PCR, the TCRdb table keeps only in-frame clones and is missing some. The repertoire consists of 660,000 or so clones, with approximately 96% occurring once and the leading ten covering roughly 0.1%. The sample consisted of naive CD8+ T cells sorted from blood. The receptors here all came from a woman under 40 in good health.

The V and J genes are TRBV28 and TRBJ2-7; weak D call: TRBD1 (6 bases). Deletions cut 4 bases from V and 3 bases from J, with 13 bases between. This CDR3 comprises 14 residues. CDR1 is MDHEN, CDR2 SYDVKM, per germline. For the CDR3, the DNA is TGTGCCAGCAGTTCCGGGACAAAACTCTACGAGCAGTACTTC. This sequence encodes CASSSGTKLYEQYF.

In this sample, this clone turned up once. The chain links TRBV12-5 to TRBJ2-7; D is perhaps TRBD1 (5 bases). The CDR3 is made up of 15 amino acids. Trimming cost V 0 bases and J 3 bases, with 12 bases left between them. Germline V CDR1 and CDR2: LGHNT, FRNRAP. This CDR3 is CASGLVPDRDYEQYF. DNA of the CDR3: TGTGCTAGTGGTTTGGTCCCCGACAGAGACTACGAGCAGTACTTC.

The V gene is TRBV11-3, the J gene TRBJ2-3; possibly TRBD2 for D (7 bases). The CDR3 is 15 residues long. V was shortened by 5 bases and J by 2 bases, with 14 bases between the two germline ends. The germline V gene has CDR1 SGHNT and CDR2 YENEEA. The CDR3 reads CASSRRGAPTDTQYF. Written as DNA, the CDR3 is TGTGCCAGCAGCCGTCGGGGGGCGCCCACAGATACGCAGTATTTT.

The chain's CDR3 is CASLFYSDNTGELFF. The CDR3 DNA follows: TGTGCCAGCCTGTTTTATAGCGATAACACCGGGGAGCTGTTTTTT. This chain links TRBV7-9 with TRBJ2-2, with D perhaps TRBD2 (5 bases). This CDR3 contains 15 residues. In germline, CDR1 is SEHNR, CDR2 FQNEAQ (reference sequence). V was shortened by 8 bases and J by 2 bases, with 15 bases between the two germline ends.

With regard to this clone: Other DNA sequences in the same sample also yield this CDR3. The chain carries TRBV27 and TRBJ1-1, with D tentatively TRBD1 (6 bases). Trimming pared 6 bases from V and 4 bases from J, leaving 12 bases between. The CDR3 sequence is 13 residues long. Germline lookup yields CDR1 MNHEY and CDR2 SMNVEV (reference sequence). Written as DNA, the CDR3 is TGTGCCAGCAGCCCAAGGGGGGGCACTGAAGCTTTCTTT. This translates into CASSPRGGTEAFF.

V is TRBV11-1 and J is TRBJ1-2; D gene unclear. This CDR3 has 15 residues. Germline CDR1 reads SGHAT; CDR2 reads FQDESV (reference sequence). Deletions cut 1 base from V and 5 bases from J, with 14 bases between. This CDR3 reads CASSLGRTGQYGYTF. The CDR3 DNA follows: TGTGCCAGCAGCTTAGGACGGACGGGTCAATATGGCTACACCTTC.

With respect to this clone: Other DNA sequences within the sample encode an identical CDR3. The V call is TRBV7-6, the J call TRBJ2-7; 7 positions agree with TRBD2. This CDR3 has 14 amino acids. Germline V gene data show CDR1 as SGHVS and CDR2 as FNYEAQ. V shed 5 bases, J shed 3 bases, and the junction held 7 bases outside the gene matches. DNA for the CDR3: TGTGCCAGCAGCCTAGGCTCGGGGGGCTACGAGCAGTACTTC. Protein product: CASSLGSGGYEQYF.

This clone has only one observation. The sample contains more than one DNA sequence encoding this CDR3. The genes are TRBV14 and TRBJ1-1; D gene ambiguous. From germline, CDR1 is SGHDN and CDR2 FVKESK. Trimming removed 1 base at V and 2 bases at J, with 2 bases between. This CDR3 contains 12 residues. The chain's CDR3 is CASSQVNTEAFF. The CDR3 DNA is TGTGCCAGCAGCCAAGTAAACACTGAAGCTTTCTTT.

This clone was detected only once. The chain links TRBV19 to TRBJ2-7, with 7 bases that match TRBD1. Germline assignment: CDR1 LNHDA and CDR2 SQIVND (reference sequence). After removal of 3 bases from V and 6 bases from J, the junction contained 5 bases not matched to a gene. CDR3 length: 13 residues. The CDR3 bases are TGTGCCAGTAGTATCTCCGACAGGGCCGAGCAGTACTTC. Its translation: CASSISDRAEQYF. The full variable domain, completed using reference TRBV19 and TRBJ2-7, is DGGITQSPKYLFRKEGQNVTLSCEQNLNHDAMYWYRQDPGQGLRLIYYSQIVNDFQKGDIAEGYSVSREKKESFPLTVTSAQKNPTAFYLCASSISDRAEQYFGPGTRLTVT.

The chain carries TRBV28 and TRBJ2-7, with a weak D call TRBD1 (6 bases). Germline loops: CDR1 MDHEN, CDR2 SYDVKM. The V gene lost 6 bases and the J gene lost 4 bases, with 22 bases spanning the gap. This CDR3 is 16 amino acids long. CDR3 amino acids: CASRFSTRQGRYEQYF. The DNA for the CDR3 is TGTGCCAGCAGATTCTCGACTCGGCAGGGGAGATACGAGCAGTACTTC.

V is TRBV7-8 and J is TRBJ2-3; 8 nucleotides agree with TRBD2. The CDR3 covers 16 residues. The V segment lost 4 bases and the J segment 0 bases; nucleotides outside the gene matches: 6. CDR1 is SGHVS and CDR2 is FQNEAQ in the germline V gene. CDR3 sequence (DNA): TGTGCCAGCAGCTCCTATAGCGGGACCAGCACAGATACGCAGTATTTT. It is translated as CASSSYSGTSTDTQYF.

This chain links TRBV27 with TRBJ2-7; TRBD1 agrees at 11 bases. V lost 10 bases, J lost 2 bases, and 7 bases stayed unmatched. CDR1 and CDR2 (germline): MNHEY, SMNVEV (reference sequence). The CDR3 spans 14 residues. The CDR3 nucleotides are TGTGCCACCAGCGCGGGACAGGGGGCCTACGAGCAGTACTTC. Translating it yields CATSAGQGAYEQYF.

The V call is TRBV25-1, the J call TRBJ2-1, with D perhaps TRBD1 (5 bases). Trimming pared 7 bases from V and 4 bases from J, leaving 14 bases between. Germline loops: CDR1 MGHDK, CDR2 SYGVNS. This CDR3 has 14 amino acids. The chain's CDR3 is CASMGDRWYNEQFF. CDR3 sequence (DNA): TGTGCCAGCATGGGTGACAGATGGTACAATGAGCAGTTCTTC.

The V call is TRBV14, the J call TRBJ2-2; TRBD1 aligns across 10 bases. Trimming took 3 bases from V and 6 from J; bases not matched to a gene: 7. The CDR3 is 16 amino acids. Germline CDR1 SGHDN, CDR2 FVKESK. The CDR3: CASSHRQGAPPGELFF. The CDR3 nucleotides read TGTGCCAGCAGCCACCGACAGGGGGCCCCCCCCGGGGAGCTGTTTTTT.